The entry below describes one TCR beta chain. Deletions cut 6 bases from V and 6 bases from J, with 13 bases between. The CDR3 sequence is 13 residues long. CDR1 is LGHDT, CDR2 YNNKEL, per germline (reference sequence). The source of the sample is a study of type 1 regulatory T cells. TCRdb re-called the reads with MiXCR, one entry per CDR3 protein. The sample contains some 89,000 distinct CDR3 sequences, roughly 28% of which appear only once. The sequence was obtained from a human donor in good health. The genes are TRBV3-1 and TRBJ2-3, with D possibly being TRBD2 (5 bases). Sequenced: CD4+ T cells, either the whole sample or a sorted fraction (not recorded which). In DNA form, the CDR3 reads TGTGCCAGCAGACCAGACAAGCGGGATACGCAGTATTTT. Protein: CASRPDKRDTQYF.